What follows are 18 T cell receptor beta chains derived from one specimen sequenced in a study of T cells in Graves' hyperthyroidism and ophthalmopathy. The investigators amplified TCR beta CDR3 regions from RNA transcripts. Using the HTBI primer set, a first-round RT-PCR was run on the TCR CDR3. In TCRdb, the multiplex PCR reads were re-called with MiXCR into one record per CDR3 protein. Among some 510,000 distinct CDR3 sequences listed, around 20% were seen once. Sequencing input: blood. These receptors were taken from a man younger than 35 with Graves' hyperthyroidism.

The CDR3, as DNA: TGTGCCAGCAGCGACGGGACAGGGGGCTCGTACGAGCAGTACTTC. Encoded protein: CASSDGTGGSYEQYF. This sequence joins TRBV3-1 and TRBJ2-7; 12 bases line up with TRBD1. The CDR3 loop spans 15 amino acids. The J segment lost 4 bases and the V segment lost 5 bases, leaving 6 bases of the junction unmatched. Germline lookup yields CDR1 LGHDT and CDR2 YNNKEL (reference sequence).

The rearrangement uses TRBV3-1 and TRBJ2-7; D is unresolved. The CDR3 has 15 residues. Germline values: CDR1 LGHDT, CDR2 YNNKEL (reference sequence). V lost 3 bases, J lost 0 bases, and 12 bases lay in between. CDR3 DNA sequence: TGTGCCAGCAGCCATAGGCGAGCAAACTCCTACGAGCAGTACTTC. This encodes CASSHRRANSYEQYF.

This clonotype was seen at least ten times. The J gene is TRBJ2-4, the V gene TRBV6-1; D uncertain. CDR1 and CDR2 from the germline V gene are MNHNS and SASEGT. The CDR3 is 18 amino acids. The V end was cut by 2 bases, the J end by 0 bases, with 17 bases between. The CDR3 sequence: CASSEIDMLILAKNIQYF. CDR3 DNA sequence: TGTGCCAGCAGTGAAATCGATATGCTGATACTAGCCAAAAACATTCAGTACTTC.

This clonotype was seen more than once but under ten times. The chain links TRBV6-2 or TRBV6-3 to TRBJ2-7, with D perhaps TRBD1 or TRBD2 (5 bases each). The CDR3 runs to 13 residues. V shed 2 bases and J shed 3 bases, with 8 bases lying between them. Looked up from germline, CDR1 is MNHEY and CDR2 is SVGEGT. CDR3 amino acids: CASSYRDGYEQYF. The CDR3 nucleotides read TGTGCCAGCAGTTACCGGGACGGCTACGAGCAGTACTTC.

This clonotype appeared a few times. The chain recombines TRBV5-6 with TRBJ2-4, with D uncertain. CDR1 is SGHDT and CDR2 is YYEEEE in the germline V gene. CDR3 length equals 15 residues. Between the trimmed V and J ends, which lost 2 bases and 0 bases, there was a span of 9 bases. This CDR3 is CASSFLKLAKNIQYF. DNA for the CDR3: TGTGCCAGCAGCTTCCTAAAACTAGCCAAAAACATTCAGTACTTC.

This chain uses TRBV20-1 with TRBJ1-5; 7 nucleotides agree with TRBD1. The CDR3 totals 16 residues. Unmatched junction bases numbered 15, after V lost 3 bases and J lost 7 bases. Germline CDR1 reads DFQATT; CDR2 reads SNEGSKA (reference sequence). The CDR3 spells CSASTGAPSARQPQHF. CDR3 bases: TGCAGTGCTAGTACAGGGGCCCCCTCGGCTAGGCAGCCCCAGCATTTT.

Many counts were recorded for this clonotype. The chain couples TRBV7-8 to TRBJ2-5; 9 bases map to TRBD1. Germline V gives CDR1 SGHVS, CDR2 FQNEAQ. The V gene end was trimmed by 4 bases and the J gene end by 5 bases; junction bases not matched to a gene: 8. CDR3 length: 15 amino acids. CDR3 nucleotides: TGTGCCAGCAGCTCCCGGACAGGGGTGGGGGAGACCCAGTACTTC. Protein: CASSSRTGVGETQYF.

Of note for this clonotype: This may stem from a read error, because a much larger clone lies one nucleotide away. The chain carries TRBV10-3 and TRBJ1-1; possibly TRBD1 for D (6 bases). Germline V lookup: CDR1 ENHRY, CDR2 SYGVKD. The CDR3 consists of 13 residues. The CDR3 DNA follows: TGTGCCATCAGTGACGGGGGGCGAGCTGAAGCTTGCTTT. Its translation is CAISDGGRAEACF.

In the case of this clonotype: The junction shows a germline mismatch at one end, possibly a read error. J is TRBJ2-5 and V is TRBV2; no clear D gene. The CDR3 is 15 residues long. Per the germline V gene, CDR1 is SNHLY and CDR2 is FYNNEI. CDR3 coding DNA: TGTGCCAGCCAACCCGACTTGGGATTACAAAAGACCCAGGACTTC. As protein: CASQPDLGLQKTQDF.

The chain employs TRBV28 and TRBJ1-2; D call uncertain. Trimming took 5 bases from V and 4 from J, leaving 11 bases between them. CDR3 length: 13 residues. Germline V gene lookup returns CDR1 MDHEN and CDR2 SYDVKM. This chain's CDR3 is CASSHPRSYGYTF. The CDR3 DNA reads TGTGCCAGCAGTCACCCCCGGAGCTATGGCTACACCTTC.

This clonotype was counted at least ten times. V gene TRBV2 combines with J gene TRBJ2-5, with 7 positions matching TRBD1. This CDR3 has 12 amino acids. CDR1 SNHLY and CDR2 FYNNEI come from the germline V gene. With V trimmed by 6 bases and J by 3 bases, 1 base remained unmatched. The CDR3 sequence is CASRDRKETQYF. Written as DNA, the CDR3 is TGTGCCAGCAGGGACAGGAAAGAGACCCAGTACTTC.

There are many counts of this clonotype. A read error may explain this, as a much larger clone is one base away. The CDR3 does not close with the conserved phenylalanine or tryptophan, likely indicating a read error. The CDR3 DNA follows: TGTGCCAGCAGCTTAGCGATAGGTCGAGCTGGCTATGGCTACACCCTC. As protein: CASSLAIGRAGYGYTL. The V gene is TRBV7-2, the J gene TRBJ1-2; the D is unclear. The CDR3 has 16 residues. Germline V gives CDR1 SGHTA, CDR2 FQGNSA. V gave up 0 bases and J gave up 4 bases, with 15 bases separating them.

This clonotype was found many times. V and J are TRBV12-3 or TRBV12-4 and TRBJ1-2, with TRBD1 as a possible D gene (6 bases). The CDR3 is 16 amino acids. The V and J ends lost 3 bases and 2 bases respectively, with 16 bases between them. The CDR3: CASSLVGAWGNYGYTF. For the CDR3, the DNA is TGTGCCAGCAGTTTGGTGGGGGCGTGGGGCAACTATGGCTACACCTTC.

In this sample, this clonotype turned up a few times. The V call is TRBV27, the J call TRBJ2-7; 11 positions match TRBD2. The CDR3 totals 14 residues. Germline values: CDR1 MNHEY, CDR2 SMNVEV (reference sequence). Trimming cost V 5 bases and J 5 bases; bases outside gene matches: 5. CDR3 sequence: CASSMPGLADEQYF. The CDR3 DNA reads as TGTGCCAGCAGTATGCCGGGACTAGCGGACGAGCAGTACTTC.

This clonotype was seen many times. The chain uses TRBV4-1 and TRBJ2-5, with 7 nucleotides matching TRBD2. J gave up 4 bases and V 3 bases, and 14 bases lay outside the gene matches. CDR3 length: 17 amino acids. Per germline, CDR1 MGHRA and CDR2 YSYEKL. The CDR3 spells CASSQAWGGGRGETQYF. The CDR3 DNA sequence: TGCGCCAGCAGCCAGGCTTGGGGCGGGGGTAGAGGAGAGACCCAGTACTTC.

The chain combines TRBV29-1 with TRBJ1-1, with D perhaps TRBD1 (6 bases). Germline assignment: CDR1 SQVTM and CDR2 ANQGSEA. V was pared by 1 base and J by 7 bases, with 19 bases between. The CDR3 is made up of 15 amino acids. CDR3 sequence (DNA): TGCAGCGTTGAAGTACGGGGTAAACAGGGTAGTGAAGCTTTCTTT. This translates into CSVEVRGKQGSEAFF.

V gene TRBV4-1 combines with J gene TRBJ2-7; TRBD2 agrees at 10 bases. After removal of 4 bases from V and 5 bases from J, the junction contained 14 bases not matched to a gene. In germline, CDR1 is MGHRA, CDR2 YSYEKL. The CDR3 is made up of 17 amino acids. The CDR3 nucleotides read TGCGCCAGCAGCCCCCCGCCCCTAATAGCGGGGGGCGACGAGCAGTACTTC. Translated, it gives CASSPPPLIAGGDEQYF.

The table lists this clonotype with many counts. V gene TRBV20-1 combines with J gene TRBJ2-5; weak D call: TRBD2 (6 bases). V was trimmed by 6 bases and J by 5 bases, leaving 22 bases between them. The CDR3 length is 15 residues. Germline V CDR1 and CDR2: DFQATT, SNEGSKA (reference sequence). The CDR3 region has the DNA TGCAGTGCCTACCCGGGAGACGAGCGAGCGGAGACCCAGTACTTC. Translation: CSAYPGDERAETQYF.